One T cell receptor beta chain is described in this entry. The antigen is not known. This sample was included in a study of CD4+ T cells in melanoma. General observations from the study: A reported correlation linked neoantigen-specific CD4+ T cells to CD8+, macrophage and B cell function. Reportedly, melanoma neoantigen-specific CD4+ T cells showed varied differentiation states.

Germline V CDR1 and CDR2: SEHNR, FQNEAQ (reference sequence). V was shortened by 5 bases and J by 4 bases, with 14 bases between the two germline ends. There are 14 residues in the CDR3. Only in-frame clones appear in the TCRdb table, and some are missing; sequencing was by immunoSEQ multiplex PCR. This sample yields about 21,000 clones, of which around four fifths are seen a single time; approximately 9.9% belongs to the top ten. This chain connects TRBV7-9 to TRBJ1-1, with D perhaps TRBD1 (5 bases). The receptor comes from a human donor with melanoma. The CDR3 here is CASSNRQPATEAFF. CDR3 nucleotide sequence: TGTGCCAGCAGCAACAGACAGCCCGCCACTGAAGCTTTCTTT.